One and the same sample provided the 17 T cell receptor beta chains below, sequenced in a study of long-term antiretroviral therapy in people with HIV. Survey-level resolution applied to immunoSEQ assay v3.0. The repertoire was sequenced with immunoSEQ multiplex PCR; TCRdb's copy has only in-frame clones and lacks some. The repertoire consists of about 33,000 clones, with about 74% occurring once and the leading ten covering under 8.5%. The sequences come from unsorted PBMCs, collected 2 years after starting antiretroviral therapy. These receptors were obtained from a woman between 50 and 59 years old with HIV.

The CDR3 reads CASSEVPGPKGYTF. CDR3 nucleotides: TGTGCCAGCAGTGAAGTTCCGGGGCCCAAGGGCTACACCTTC. The V gene is TRBV6-1, the J gene TRBJ1-2; D might be TRBD1 (5 bases). Deletions cut 1 base from V and 8 bases from J, with 14 bases between. This CDR3 has 14 residues. Per germline, CDR1 MNHNS and CDR2 SASEGT.

The rearrangement links TRBV15 to TRBJ1-4, with TRBD1 identical over 7 bases. V shed 1 base, J shed 6 bases, and the junction held 5 bases outside the gene matches. In germline, CDR1 is LNHNV, CDR2 YYDKDF (reference sequence). The CDR3 spans 15 residues. The CDR3: CATSRGRGPDEKLFF. CDR3 nucleotides: TGTGCCACCAGCAGAGGGAGGGGGCCGGATGAAAAACTGTTTTTT.

The chain combines TRBV5-4 with TRBJ2-3; maybe TRBD1 (6 bases). The germline V gene has CDR1 SGHNT and CDR2 YYREEE (reference sequence). The CDR3 spans 14 residues. V lost 0 bases to trimming and J lost 5 bases, with 10 bases between them. The CDR3 protein is CASSLGGPIDTQYF. The CDR3 DNA follows: TGTGCCAGCAGCTTGGGGGGGCCTATAGATACGCAGTATTTT.

This clone has only a few counts. V usage is TRBV7-9 and J usage is TRBJ1-2, with 12 bases lining up with TRBD1. The CDR3 runs to 16 residues. Germline loops: CDR1 SEHNR, CDR2 FQNEAQ (reference sequence). The J segment lost 8 bases and the V segment lost 5 bases, leaving 12 bases of the junction unmatched. In DNA, the CDR3 is TGTGCCAGCAGCGCCCCTGGGACAGGGGGCGCAGGAGGCTACACCTTC. Residues: CASSAPGTGGAGGYTF.

The chain employs TRBV18 and TRBJ2-5; 9 bases are a match to TRBD2. After removal of 2 bases from V and 7 bases from J, the junction contained 11 bases not matched to a gene. The CDR3 has 16 amino acids. The germline CDR1 and CDR2 sequences are KGHSH and LQKENI. Here the CDR3 DNA reads TGTGCCAGCTCACCAGGGATAGCGGGGGCCGTTCCGACCCAGTACTTC. The encoded protein is CASSPGIAGAVPTQYF.

The chain employs TRBV2 and TRBJ2-2; TRBD2 aligns across 7 bases. Per the germline V gene, CDR1 is SNHLY and CDR2 is FYNNEI. The CDR3 contains 14 residues. V lost 6 bases, J lost 4 bases, and 5 bases stayed unmatched. CDR3 loop: CASSGLVGTGELFF. The CDR3 coding sequence is TGTGCCAGCAGCGGACTAGTGGGCACCGGGGAGCTGTTTTTT.

CDR3 protein: CASSEIPRANEKLFF. DNA of the CDR3: TGTGCCAGCAGTGAAATCCCGAGGGCTAATGAAAAACTGTTTTTT. This rearrangement joins TRBV6-1 to TRBJ1-4; no clear D gene. CDR1 and CDR2 (germline): MNHNS, SASEGT. CDR3 size: 15 residues. V was trimmed by 2 bases and J by 3 bases, leaving 10 bases between them.

V gene TRBV5-4 combines with J gene TRBJ2-7, with TRBD1 identical over 10 bases. The CDR3 is 14 residues long. CDR1 and CDR2 from the germline V gene are SGHNT and YYREEE (reference sequence). Germline trimming cut 7 bases from V and 6 bases from J; bases unmatched to any gene: 10. The CDR3 region is CASGRQGAFGEQYF. The CDR3 bases are TGTGCCAGCGGGAGACAGGGGGCATTCGGCGAGCAGTACTTC. The variable domain in full, with the rest retrieved from reference TRBV5-4 and TRBJ2-7, is ETGVTQSPTHLIKTRGQQVTLRCSSQSGHNTVSWYQQALGQGPQFIFQYYREEENGRGNFPPRFSGLQFPNYSSELNVNALELDDSALYLCASGRQGAFGEQYFGPGTRLTVT.

The chain combines TRBV7-9 with TRBJ1-2; possibly TRBD1 for D (6 bases). Trimming removed 3 bases at V and 4 bases at J, with 9 bases between. Germline V gene sequence: CDR1 SEHNR, CDR2 FQNEAQ (reference sequence). The CDR3 is 13 amino acids. Here the CDR3 DNA reads TGTGCCAGCAGCTTGGGGGGCATCTATGGCTACACCTTC. The encoded protein is CASSLGGIYGYTF.

The chain employs TRBV18 and TRBJ2-3, with a possible D match to TRBD1 (5 bases). This CDR3 has 13 residues. The V gene's germline CDR1 is KGHSH and CDR2 LQKENI. V gave up 3 bases and J gave up 4 bases, with 8 bases separating them. The CDR3 protein is CASSPTRADTQYF. The CDR3 DNA follows: TGTGCCAGCTCACCCACCAGGGCAGATACGCAGTATTTT.

The chain's CDR3 is CASLEDTEAFF. In DNA form, the CDR3 reads TGTGCCAGCCTGGAGGACACTGAAGCTTTCTTT. The chain links TRBV2 to TRBJ1-1; no clear D gene. The V end lost 8 bases, the J end lost 3 bases, and 7 bases lay between the germline ends. CDR1 is SNHLY and CDR2 is FYNNEI in the germline V gene. The CDR3 is 11 residues long.

The chain couples TRBV11-3 to TRBJ2-1; the D is unclear. CDR3 length: 13 residues. Germline V gives CDR1 SGHNT, CDR2 YENEEA. V lost 3 bases to trimming and J lost 5 bases, with 8 bases between them. CDR3 protein: CASSLAGDNEQFF. In DNA form, the CDR3 reads TGTGCCAGCAGCTTGGCCGGAGACAATGAGCAGTTCTTC.

J is TRBJ2-4 and V is TRBV13, with 8 nucleotides matching TRBD1. This CDR3 spans 18 amino acids. With 4 bases clipped from V and 0 bases from J, the junction kept 11 bases outside the gene matches. Germline CDR1 reads PRHDT; CDR2 reads FYEKMQ (reference sequence). CDR3 in amino acids: CASSSIQGTGLAKNIQYF. CDR3 coding DNA: TGTGCCAGCAGCTCTATCCAAGGGACAGGCCTAGCCAAAAACATTCAGTACTTC.

This clone was observed a handful of times. This chain uses TRBV14 with TRBJ2-2; D ambiguous. Per germline, CDR1 SGHDN and CDR2 FVKESK. The CDR3 sequence is 14 residues long. V was clipped by 4 bases and J by 2 bases, with 8 bases between them. The CDR3 protein is CASSRQVNTGELFF. CDR3 sequence (DNA): TGTGCCAGCAGCCGGCAGGTTAACACCGGGGAGCTGTTTTTT.

The chain carries TRBV10-1 and TRBJ1-4; possibly TRBD1 for D (5 bases). The CDR3 spans 17 residues. Germline-derived CDR1 and CDR2 are WNHNN and SYGVQD (reference sequence). V was trimmed by 4 bases and J by 1 base, leaving 16 bases between them. CDR3 amino acids: CASSGLGDWRTNEKLFF. As DNA, the CDR3 is TGCGCCAGCAGTGGGCTGGGGGACTGGAGAACTAATGAAAAACTGTTTTTT.

The rearrangement uses TRBV7-9 and TRBJ1-1; a possible D gene is TRBD1 (5 bases). Trimming pared 5 bases from V and 0 bases from J, leaving 10 bases between. Germline V gives CDR1 SEHNR, CDR2 FQNEAQ (reference sequence). This CDR3 comprises 14 residues. This CDR3 reads CASSATTVNTEAFF. CDR3 sequence (DNA): TGTGCCAGCAGCGCTACGACAGTGAACACTGAAGCTTTCTTT. Looking up the rest from reference TRBV7-9 and TRBJ1-1 gives the full variable domain: DTGVSQNPRHKITKRGQNVTFRCDPISEHNRLYWYRQTLGQGPEFLTYFQNEAQLEKSRLLSDRFSAERPKGSFSTLEIQRTEQGDSAMYLCASSATTVNTEAFFGQGTRLTVV.

The chain has TRBV7-9 and TRBJ2-7; possibly TRBD1 for D (6 bases). Trimming pared 4 bases from V and 3 bases from J, leaving 22 bases between. The CDR3 runs 17 residues. The V gene's germline CDR1 is SEHNR and CDR2 FQNEAQ (reference sequence). CDR3 residues: CASSSGPGTPSFYEQYV. CDR3 in DNA: TGTGCCAGCAGCTCTGGTCCCGGGACACCAAGTTTCTACGAGCAGTACGTC.